The rows below give T cell receptor beta chains drawn from one sample of a study of vaccination effects on CD4 cells after COVID-19. Their specific antigens are unknown. Data came from immunoSEQ multiplex PCR; TCRdb stores just in-frame clones and leaves some out. The repertoire consists of about 59,000 clones, with 60% to 80% occurring once and the leading ten covering just under 2%. Specimen: CD4+ T cells from PBMCs cultured with HCoV-OC43 spike peptides, collected after COVID-19 vaccination. The receptors originated from a human donor who received a COVID-19 vaccine. Each CDR3 is given with its conserved first and last residue. The D gene is left open where the match is weak. Some rows have no size entry. The others give once, few or many, or a class for an expanded clone.

j_call	clone_size	v_call	d_call	cdr3_length	cdr3_nt	cdr3_aa
TRBJ1-4	few	TRBV2	NA	15	TGTGCCAGCCGGGTTTTGGGGGCAACTAATGAAAAACTGTTTTTT	CASRVLGATNEKLFF
TRBJ1-4	NA	TRBV18	NA	14	TGTGCCAGCTCACCGGGACAAGATAATGAAAAACTGTTTTTT	CASSPGQDNEKLFF
TRBJ1-5	NA	TRBV7-2	NA	16	TGTGCCAGCAGCTTAGCCCCCCAGGGGACCATTCAGCCCCAGCATTTT	CASSLAPQGTIQPQHF
TRBJ2-5	few	TRBV5-6	TRBD1	14	TGTGCCAGCAGCATCGACAGGGCCAAAGAGACCCAGTACTTC	CASSIDRAKETQYF
TRBJ2-3	NA	TRBV2	TRBD2	14	TGTGCCAGCAGTGAAGTAATTAGCGGGGATACGCAGTATTTT	CASSEVISGDTQYF
TRBJ2-3	NA	TRBV5-1	NA	14	TGCGCCAGCAGCCCCCGCGGGGAAACAGATACGCAGTATTTT	CASSPRGETDTQYF
TRBJ1-1	NA	TRBV5-4	NA	14	TGTGCCAGCAGCTTGGAAGGGTTCAACACTGAAGCTTTCTTT	CASSLEGFNTEAFF
TRBJ2-5	NA	TRBV18	TRBD2	16	TGTGCCAGCTCACTGGGACTAGCGGGGGCCGAGGAGACCCAGTACTTC	CASSLGLAGAEETQYF
TRBJ1-2	NA	TRBV3-1/TRBV3-2	NA	12	TGTGCCAGCAGCCAAGACTTTGCTGGCTACACCTTC	CASSQDFAGYTF
TRBJ2-1	NA	TRBV6-5	NA	13	TGTGCCAGCAGTCTACGAAGAACTCATGAGCAGTTCTTC	CASSLRRTHEQFF
TRBJ2-5	NA	TRBV19	TRBD1	16	TGTGCCAGTAGTGTCCTTCGGACAGGGAGGTCAGAGACCCAGTACTTC	CASSVLRTGRSETQYF
TRBJ1-5	once	TRBV7-8	NA	13	TGTGCCAGCAGCTTAGGCCCCCCTCAGCCCCAGCATTTT	CASSLGPPQPQHF
TRBJ1-5	NA	TRBV18	NA	15	TGTGCCAGCTCACCGGGGCGAACAGGGACTCAGCCCCAGCATTTT	CASSPGRTGTQPQHF
TRBJ2-3	NA	TRBV11-2	NA	16	TGTGCCAGCAGCTTAGGCTTCGGGCTAGCACCAGATACGCAGTATTTT	CASSLGFGLAPDTQYF
TRBJ1-6	NA	TRBV11-3	NA	13	TGTGCCAGCAGCTTAACCAGAAATTCACCCCTCCACTTT	CASSLTRNSPLHF
TRBJ2-4	few	TRBV5-4	NA	15	TGTGCCAGCAGCTTGTTGCGCCAGGGAAAAAACATTCAGTACTTC	CASSLLRQGKNIQYF
TRBJ2-1	NA	TRBV10-3	NA	15	TGTGCCATCAGTGAGTCCCCGGGTGCTTACAATGAGCAGTTCTTC	CAISESPGAYNEQFF
TRBJ2-2	NA	TRBV6-5	TRBD1	14	TGTGCCAGCAGTTACACGACAGGGACCGGGGAGCTGTTTTTT	CASSYTTGTGELFF
TRBJ2-6	NA	TRBV9	TRBD1	18	TGTGCCAGCAGCGGAGGGACAGGGGTCCTCCTTGGGGCCAACGTCCTGACTTTC	CASSGGTGVLLGANVLTF
TRBJ1-2	NA	TRBV29-1	NA	12	TGCAGCGTCCACAGGGCCGGGCCTGGCTACACCTTC	CSVHRAGPGYTF
TRBJ2-1	NA	TRBV9	NA	16	TGTGCCAGCAGCGTAGGGCCCCCAGGGGTCTACAATGAGCAGTTCTTC	CASSVGPPGVYNEQFF
TRBJ1-1	few	TRBV5-1	NA	14	TGCGCCAGCAGCTTAGTGGGACAGAACACTGAAGCTTTCTTT	CASSLVGQNTEAFF
TRBJ1-4	NA	TRBV7-8	NA	15	TGTGCCAGCAGCTTAGTTAGACAGTCTAATGAAAAACTGTTTTTT	CASSLVRQSNEKLFF
TRBJ1-2	NA	TRBV28	NA	12	TGTGCCAGCACCCTTGGGGGTTATGGCTACACCTTC	CASTLGGYGYTF